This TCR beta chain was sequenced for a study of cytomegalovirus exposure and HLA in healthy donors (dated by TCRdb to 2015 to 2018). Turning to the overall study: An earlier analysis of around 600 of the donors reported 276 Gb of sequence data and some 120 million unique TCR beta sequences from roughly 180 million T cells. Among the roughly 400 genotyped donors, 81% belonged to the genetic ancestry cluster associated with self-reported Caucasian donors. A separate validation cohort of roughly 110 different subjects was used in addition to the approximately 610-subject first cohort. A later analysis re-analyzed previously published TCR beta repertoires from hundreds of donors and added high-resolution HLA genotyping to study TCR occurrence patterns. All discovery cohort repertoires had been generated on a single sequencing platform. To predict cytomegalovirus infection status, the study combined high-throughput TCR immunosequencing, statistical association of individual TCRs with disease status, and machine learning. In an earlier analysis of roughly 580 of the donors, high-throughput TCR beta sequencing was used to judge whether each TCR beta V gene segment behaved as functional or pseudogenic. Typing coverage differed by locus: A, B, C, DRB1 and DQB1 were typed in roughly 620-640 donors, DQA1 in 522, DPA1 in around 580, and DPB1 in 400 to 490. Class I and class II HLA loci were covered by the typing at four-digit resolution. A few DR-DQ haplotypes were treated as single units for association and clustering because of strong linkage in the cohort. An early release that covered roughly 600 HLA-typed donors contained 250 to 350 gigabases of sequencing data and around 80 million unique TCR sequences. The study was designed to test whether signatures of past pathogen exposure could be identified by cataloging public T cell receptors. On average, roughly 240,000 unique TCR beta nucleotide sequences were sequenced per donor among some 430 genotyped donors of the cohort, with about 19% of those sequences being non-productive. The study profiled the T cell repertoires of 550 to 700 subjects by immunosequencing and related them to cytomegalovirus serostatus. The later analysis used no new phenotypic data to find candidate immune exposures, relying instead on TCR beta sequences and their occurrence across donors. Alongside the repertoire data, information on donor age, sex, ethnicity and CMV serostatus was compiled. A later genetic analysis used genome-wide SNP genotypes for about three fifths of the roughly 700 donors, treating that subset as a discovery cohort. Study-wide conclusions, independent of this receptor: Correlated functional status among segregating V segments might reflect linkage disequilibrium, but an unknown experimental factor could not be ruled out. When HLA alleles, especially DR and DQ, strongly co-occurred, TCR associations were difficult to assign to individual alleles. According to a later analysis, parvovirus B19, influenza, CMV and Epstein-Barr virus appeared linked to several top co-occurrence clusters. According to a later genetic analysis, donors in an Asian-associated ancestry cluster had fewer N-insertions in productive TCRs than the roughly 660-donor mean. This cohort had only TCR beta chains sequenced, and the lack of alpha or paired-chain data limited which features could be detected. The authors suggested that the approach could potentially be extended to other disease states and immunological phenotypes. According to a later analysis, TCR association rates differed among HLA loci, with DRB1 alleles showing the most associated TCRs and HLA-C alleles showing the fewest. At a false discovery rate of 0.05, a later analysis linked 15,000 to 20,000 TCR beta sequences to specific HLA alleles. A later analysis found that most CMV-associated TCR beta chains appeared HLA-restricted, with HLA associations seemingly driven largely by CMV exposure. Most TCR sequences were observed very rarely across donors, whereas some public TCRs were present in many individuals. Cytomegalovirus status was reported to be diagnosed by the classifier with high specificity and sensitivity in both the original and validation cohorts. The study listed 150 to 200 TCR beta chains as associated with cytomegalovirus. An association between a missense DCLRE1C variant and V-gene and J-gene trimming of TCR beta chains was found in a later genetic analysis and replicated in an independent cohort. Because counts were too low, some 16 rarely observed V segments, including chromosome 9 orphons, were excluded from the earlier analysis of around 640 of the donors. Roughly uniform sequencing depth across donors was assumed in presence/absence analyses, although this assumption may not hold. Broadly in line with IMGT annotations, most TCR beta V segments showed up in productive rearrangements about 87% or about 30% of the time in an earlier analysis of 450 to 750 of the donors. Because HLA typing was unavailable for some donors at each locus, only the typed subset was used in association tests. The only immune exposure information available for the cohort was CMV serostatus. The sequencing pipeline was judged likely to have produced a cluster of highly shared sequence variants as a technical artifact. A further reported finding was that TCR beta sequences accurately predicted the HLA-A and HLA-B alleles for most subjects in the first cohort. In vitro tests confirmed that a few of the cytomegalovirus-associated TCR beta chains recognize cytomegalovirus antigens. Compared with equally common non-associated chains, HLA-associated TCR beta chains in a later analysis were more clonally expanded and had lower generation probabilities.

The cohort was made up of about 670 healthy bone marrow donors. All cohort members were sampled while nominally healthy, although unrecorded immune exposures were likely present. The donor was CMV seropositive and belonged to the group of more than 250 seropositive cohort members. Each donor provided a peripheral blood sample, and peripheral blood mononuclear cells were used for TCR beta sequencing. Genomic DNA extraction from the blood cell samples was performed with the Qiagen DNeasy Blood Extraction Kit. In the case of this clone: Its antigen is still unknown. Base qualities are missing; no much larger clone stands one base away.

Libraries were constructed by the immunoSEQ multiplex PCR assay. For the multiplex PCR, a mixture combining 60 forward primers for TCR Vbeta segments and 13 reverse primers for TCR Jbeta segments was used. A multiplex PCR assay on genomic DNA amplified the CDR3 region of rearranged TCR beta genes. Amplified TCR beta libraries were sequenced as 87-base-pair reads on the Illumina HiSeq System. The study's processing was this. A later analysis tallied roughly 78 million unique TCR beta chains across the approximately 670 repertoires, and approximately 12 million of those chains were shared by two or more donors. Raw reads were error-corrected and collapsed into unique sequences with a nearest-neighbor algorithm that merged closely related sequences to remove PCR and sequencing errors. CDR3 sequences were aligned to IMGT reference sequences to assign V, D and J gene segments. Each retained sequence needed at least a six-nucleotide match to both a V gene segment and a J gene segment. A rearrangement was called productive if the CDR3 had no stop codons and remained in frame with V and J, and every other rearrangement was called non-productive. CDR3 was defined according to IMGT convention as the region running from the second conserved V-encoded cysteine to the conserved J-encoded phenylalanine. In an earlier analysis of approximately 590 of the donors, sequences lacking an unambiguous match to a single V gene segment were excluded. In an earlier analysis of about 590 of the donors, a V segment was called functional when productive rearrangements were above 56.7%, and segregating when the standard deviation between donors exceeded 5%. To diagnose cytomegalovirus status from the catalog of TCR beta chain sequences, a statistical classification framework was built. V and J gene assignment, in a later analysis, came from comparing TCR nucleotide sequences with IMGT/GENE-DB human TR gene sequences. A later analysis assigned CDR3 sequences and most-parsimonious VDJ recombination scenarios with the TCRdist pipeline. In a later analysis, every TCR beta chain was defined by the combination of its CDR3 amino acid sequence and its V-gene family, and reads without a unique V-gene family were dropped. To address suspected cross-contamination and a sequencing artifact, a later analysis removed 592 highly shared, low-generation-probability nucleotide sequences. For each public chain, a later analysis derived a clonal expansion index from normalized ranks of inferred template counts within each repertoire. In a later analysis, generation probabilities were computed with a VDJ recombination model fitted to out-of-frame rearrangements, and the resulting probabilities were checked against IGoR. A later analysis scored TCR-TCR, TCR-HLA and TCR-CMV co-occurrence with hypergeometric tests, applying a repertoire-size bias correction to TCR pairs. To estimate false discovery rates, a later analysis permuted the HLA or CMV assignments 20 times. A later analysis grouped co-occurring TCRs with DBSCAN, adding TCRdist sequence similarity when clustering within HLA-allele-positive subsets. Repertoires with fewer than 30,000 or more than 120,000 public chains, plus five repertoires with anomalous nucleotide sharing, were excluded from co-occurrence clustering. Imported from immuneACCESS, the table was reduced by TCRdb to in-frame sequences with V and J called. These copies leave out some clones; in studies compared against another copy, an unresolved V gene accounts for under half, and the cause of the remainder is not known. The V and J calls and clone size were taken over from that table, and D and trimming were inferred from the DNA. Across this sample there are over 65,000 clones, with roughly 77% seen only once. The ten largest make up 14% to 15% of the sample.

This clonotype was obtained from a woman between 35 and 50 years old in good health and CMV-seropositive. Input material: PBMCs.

The DNA is as follows: TGTGCCAGCAGCTTAGTGGGGGGAAGCTATGGCTACACCTTC. It translates to CASSLVGGSYGYTF. The receptor chain draws on TRBV7-9 and TRBJ1-2; a tentative D match to TRBD1 spans 5 bases. CDR1 SEHNR and CDR2 FQNEAQ are derived from the germline V gene (reference sequence). The CDR3 starts with the cysteine, ends with the phenylalanine, and has 14 residues. Kept here is only the CDR3 DNA, which spans 42 bases and is read in frame from base 1. V lost 1 base and J lost 4 bases; the stretch between them is 10 bases long.